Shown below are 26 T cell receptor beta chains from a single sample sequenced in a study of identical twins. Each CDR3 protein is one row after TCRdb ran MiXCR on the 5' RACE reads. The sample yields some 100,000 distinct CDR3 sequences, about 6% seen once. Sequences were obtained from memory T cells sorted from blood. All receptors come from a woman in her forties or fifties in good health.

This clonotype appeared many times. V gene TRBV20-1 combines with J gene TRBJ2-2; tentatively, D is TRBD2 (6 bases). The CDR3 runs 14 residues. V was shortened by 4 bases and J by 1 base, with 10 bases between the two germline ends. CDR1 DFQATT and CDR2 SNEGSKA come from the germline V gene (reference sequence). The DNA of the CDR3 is TGCAGTGCTATGCGGGACGGGAACACCGGGGAGCTGTTTTTT. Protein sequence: CSAMRDGNTGELFF.

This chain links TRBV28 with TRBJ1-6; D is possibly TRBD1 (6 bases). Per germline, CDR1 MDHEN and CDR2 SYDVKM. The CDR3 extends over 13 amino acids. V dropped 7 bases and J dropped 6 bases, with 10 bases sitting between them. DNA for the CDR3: TGTGCCAGCATCGACAGGCTTAATTCACCCCTCCACTTT. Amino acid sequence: CASIDRLNSPLHF.

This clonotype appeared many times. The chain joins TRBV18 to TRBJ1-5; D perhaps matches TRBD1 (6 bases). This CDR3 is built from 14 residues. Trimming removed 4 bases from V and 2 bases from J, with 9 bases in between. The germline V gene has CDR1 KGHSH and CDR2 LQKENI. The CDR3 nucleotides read TGTGCCAGCTCACTTACAGGGCGCAATCAGCCCCAGCATTTT. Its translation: CASSLTGRNQPQHF.

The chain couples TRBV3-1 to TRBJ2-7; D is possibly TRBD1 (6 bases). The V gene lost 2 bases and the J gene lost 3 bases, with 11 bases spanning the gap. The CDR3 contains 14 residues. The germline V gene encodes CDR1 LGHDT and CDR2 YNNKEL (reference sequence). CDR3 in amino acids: CASSQRGQLYEQYF. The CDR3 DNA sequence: TGTGCCAGCAGCCAAAGAGGACAGCTCTACGAGCAGTACTTC.

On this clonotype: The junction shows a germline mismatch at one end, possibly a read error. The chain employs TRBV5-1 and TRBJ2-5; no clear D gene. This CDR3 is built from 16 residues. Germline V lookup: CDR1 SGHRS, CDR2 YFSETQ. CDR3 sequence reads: CASSLAVGKNQETQYF. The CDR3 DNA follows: TGCGCCAGCAGCTTGGCGGTGGGGAAGAACCAGGAGACCCAGTACTTC.

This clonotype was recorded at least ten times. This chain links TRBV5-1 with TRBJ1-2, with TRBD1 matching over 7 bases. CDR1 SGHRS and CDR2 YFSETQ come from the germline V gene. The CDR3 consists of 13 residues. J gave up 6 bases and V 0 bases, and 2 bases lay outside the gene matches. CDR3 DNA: TGCGCCAGCAGCTTGGAGACAGGGCATGGCTACACCTTC. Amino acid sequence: CASSLETGHGYTF. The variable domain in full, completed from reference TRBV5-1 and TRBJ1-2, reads KAGVTQTPRYLIKTRGQQVTLSCSPISGHRSVSWYQQTPGQGLQFLFEYFSETQRNKGNFPGRFSGRQFSNSRSEMNVSTLELGDSALYLCASSLETGHGYTFGSGTRLTVV.

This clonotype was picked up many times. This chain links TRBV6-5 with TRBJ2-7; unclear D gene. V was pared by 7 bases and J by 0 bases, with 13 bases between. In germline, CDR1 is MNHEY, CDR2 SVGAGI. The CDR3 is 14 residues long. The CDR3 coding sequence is TGTGCCAGCAAGACGAGCCTGAGCTCCTACGAGCAGTACTTC. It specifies CASKTSLSSYEQYF.

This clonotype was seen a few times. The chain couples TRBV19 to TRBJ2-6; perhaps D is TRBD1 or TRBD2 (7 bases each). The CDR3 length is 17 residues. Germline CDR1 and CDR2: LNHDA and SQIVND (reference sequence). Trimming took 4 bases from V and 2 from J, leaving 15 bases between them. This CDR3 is CASSTRGGGPGANVLTF. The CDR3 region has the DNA TGTGCCAGTAGTACCCGGGGAGGGGGCCCTGGGGCCAACGTCCTGACTTTC.

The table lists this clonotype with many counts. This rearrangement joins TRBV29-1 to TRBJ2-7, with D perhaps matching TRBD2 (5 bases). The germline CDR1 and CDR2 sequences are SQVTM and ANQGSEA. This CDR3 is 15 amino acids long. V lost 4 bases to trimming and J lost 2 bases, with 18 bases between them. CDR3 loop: CSVVRELTGTYEQYF. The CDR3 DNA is TGCAGCGTTGTAAGGGAACTGACGGGAACCTACGAGCAGTACTTC.

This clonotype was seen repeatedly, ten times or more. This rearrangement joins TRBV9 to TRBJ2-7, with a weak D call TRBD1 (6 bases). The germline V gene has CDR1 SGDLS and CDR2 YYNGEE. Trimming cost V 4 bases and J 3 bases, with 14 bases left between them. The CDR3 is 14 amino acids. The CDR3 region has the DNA TGTGCCAGCAGCCCCCGAACAGGGCACTACGAGCAGTACTTC. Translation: CASSPRTGHYEQYF.

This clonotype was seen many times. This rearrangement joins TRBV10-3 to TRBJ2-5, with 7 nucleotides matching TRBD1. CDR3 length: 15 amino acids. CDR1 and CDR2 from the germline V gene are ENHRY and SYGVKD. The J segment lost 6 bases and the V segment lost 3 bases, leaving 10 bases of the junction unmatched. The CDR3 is CAISDGQGDVKTQYF. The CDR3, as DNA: TGTGCCATCAGTGACGGGCAGGGGGACGTGAAGACCCAGTACTTC.

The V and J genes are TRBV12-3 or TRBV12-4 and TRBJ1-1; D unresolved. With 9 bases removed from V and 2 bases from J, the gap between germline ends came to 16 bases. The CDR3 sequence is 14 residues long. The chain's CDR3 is CARHLGPGNTEAFF. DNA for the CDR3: TGTGCCAGACACCTAGGACCCGGCAACACTGAAGCTTTCTTT.

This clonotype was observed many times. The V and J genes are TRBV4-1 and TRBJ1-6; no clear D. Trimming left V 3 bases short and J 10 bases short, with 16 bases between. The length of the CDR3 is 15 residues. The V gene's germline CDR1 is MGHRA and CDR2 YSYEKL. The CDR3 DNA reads TGCGCCAGCAGCCAGAATACGGCCCCGGGATCACCCCTCCACTTT. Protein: CASSQNTAPGSPLHF.

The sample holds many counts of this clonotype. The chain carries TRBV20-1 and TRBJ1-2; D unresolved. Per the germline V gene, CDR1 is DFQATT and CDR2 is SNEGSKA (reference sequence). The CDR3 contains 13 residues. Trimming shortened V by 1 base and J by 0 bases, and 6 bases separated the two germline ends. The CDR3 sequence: CSARVNPNYGYTF. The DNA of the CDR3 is TGCAGTGCTAGAGTTAACCCTAACTATGGCTACACCTTC.

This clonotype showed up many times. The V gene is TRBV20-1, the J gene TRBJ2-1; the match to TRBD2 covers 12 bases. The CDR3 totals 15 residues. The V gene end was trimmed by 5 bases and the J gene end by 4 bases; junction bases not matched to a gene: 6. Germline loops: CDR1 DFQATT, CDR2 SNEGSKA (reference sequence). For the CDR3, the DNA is TGCAGTGCTGGGGGACTAGCGGGTGATTACAATGAGCAGTTCTTC. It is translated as CSAGGLAGDYNEQFF.

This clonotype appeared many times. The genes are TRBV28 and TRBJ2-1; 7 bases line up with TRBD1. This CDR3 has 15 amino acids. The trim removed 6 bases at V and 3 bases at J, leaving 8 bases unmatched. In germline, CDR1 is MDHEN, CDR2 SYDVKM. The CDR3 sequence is CASSPTTGVYNEQFF. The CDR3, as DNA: TGTGCCAGCAGCCCTACAACAGGGGTCTACAATGAGCAGTTCTTC.

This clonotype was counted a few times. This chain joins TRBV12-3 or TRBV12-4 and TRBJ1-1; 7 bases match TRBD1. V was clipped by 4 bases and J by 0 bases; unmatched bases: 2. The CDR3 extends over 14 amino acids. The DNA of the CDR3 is TGTGCCAGCAGTTGGGACAGCGTGAACACTGAAGCTTTCTTT. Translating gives CASSWDSVNTEAFF.

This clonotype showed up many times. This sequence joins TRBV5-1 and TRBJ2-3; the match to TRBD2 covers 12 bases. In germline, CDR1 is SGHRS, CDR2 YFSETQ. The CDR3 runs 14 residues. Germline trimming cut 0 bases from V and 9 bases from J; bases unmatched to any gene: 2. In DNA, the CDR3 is TGCGCCAGCAGCTTGGAACTAGCGGGAGGAACGCAGTATTTT. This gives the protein CASSLELAGGTQYF.

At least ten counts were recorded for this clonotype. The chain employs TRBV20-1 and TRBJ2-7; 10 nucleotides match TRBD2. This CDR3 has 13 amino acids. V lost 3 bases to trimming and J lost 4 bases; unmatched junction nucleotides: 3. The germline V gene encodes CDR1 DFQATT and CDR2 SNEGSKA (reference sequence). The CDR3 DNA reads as TGCAGTGCTAGCTCTAGCGGGAGTTACGAGCAGTACTTC. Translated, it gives CSASSSGSYEQYF.

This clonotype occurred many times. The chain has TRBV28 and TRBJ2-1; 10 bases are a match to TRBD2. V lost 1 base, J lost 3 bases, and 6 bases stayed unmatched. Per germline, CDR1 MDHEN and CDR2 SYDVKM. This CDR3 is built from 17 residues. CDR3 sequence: CASSLLGAGGHYNEQFF. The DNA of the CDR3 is TGTGCCAGCAGTTTATTGGGAGCGGGAGGGCACTACAATGAGCAGTTCTTC.

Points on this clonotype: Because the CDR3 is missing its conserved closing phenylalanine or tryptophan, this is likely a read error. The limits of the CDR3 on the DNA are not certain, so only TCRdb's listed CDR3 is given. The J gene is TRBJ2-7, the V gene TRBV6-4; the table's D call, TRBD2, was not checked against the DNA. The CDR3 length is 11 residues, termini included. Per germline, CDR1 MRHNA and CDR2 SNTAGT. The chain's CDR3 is CASSSHRDSGI.

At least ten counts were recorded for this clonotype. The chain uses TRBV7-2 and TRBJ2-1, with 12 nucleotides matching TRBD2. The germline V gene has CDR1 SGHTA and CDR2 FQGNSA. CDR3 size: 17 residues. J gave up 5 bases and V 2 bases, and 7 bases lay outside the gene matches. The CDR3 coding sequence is TGTGCCAGCAGCTTAAGACTAGCGGGAGCTTCGCACAATGAGCAGTTCTTC. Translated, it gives CASSLRLAGASHNEQFF.

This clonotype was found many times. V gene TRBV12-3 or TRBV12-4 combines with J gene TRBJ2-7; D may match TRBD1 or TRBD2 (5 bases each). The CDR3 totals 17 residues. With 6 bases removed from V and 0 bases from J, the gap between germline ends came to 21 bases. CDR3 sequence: CASSSRSGAINSYEQYF. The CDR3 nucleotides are TGTGCCAGCAGCTCGCGGTCCGGGGCCATAAACTCCTACGAGCAGTACTTC.

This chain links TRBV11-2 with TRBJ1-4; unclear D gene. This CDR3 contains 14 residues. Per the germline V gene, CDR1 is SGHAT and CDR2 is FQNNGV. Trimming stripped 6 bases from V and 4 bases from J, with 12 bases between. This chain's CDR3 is CASSRPGSNEKLFF. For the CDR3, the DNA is TGTGCCAGCAGTCGCCCGGGGAGTAATGAAAAACTGTTTTTT.

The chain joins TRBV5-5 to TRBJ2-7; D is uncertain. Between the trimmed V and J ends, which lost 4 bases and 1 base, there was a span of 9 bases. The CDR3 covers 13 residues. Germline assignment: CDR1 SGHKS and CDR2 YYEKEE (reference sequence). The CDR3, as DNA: TGTGCCAGCAGCGCCGACGGGTCCTACGAGCAGTACGTC. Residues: CASSADGSYEQYV.

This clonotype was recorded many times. CDR3 in amino acids: CASSPYKSTENTEAFF. The CDR3 coding sequence is TGCGCCAGCAGCCCTTATAAATCAACTGAGAACACTGAAGCTTTCTTT. This chain connects TRBV5-1 to TRBJ1-1; D uncertain. Looked up from germline, CDR1 is SGHRS and CDR2 is YFSETQ. Between the trimmed V and J ends, which lost 4 bases and 1 base, there was a span of 17 bases. The CDR3 covers 16 residues.